The following is a TCR beta chain sequence with its context. The data are from a study of blood T cell repertoires in COVID-19. In the authors' workflow: Reference gene primer amplification yielded estimated nucleated cell counts. Sequencing used immunoSEQ multiplex PCR; TCRdb keeps in-frame clones, though not all of them. The V and J calls and clone size are taken from that table; D and trimming were inferred from the DNA. The sample has 120,000 or so clones, about 77% seen once. The V and J ends lost 0 bases and 8 bases respectively, with 8 bases between them. The CDR3 totals 13 residues. CDR1 is ENHRY and CDR2 is SYGVKD in the germline V gene.

The chain joins TRBV10-3 to TRBJ1-3; D is unclear. The TCR comes from a human donor in a cohort sampled during active COVID-19. The sequenced sample was peripheral blood. CDR3 DNA: TGTGCCATCAGTGAGTCGGAGGTAGACACCATATATTTT. Its protein is CAISESEVDTIYF.